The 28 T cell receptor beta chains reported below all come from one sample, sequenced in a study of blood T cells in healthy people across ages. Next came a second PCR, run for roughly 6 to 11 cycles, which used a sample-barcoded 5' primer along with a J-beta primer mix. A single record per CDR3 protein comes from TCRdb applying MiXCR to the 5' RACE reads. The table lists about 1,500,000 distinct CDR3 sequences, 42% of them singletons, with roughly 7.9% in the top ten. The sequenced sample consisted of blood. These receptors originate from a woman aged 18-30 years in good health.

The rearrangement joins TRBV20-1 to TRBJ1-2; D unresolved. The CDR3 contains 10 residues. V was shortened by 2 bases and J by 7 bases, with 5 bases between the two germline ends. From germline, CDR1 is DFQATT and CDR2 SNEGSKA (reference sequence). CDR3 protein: CSARNGGYTF. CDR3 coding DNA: TGCAGTGCTAGAAACGGTGGCTACACCTTC.

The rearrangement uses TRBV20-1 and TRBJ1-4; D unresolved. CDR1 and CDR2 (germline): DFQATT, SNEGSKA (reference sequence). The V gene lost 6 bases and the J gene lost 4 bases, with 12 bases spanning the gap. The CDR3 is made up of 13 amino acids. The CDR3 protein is CSAPGINNEKLFF. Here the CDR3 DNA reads TGCAGTGCGCCCGGGATTAATAATGAAAAACTGTTTTTT.

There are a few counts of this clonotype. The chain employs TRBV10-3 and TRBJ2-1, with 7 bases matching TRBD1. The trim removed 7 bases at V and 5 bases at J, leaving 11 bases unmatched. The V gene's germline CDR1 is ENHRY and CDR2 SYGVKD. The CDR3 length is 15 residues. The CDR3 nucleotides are TGTGCCATCACCAAAGACCCGGGACAGAACAATGAGCAGTTCTTC. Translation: CAITKDPGQNNEQFF.

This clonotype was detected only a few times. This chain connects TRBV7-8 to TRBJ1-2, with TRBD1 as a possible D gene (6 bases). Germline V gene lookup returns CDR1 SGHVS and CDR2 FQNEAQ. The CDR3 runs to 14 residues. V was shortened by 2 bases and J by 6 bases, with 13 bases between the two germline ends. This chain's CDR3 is CASSLLITGNGYTF. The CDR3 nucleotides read TGTGCCAGCAGCTTACTTATAACAGGGAATGGCTACACCTTC.

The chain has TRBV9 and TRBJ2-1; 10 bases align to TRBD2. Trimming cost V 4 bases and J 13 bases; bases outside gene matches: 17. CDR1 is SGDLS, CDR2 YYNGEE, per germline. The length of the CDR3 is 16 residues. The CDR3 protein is CASSPSVASGRGSQFF. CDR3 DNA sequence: TGTGCCAGCAGCCCCTCGGTGGCTAGCGGGAGAGGCTCCCAGTTCTTC. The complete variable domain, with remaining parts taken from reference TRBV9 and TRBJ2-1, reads DSGVTQTPKHLITATGQRVTLRCSPRSGDLSVYWYQQSLDQGLQFLIQYYNGEERAKGNILERFSAQQFPDLHSELNLSSLELGDSALYFCASSPSVASGRGSQFFGPGTRLTVL.

CDR3 DNA: TGTGCCAGCAGTCCGACCGGGACGGGGTTTACCGACGAGCAGTACTTC. It specifies CASSPTGTGFTDEQYF. The rearrangement links TRBV7-9 to TRBJ2-7; D is tentatively TRBD1 or TRBD2 (5 bases each). Per the germline V gene, CDR1 is SEHNR and CDR2 is FQNEAQ (reference sequence). The CDR3 has 16 amino acids. V gave up 6 bases and J gave up 5 bases, with 23 bases separating them. Together with reference TRBV7-9 and TRBJ2-7, the CDR3 gives the full variable domain: DTGVSQNPRHKITKRGQNVTFRCDPISEHNRLYWYRQTLGQGPEFLTYFQNEAQLEKSRLLSDRFSAERPKGSFSTLEIQRTEQGDSAMYLCASSPTGTGFTDEQYFGPGTRLTVT.

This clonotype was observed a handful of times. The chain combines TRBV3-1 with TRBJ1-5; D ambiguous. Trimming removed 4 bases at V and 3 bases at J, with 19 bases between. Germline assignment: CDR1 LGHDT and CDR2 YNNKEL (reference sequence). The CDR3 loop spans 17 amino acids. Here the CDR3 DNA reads TGTGCCAGCAGCCTTACTCCGGGATCCATTCCCAATCAGCCCCAGCATTTT. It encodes CASSLTPGSIPNQPQHF.

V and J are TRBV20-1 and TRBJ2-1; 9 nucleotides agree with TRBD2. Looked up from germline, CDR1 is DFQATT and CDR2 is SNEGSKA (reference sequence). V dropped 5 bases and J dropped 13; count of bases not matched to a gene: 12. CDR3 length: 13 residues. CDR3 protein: CSAEDSGRMFQFF. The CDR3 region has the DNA TGCAGTGCTGAAGATAGCGGGAGAATGTTTCAGTTCTTC.

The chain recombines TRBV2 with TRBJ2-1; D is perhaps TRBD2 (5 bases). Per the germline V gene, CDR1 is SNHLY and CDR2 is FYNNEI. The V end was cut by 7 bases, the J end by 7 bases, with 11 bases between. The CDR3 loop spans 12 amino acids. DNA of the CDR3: TGTGCCAGCAAGAGCGGACCGAATGAGCAGTTCTTC. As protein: CASKSGPNEQFF. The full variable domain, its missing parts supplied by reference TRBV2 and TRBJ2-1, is EPEVTQTPSHQVTQMGQEVILRCVPISNHLYFYWYRQILGQKVEFLVSFYNNEISEKSEIFDDQFSVERPDGSNFTLKIRSTKLEDSAMYFCASKSGPNEQFFGPGTRLTVL.

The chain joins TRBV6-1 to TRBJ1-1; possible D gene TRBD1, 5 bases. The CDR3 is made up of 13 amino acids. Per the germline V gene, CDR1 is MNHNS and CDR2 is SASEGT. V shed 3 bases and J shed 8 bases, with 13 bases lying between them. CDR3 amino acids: CASSEVGAGEAFF. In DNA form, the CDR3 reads TGTGCCAGCAGTGAGGTCGGGGCAGGGGAAGCTTTCTTT.

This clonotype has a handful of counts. CDR3: CSATRQGVSGANVLTF. The CDR3 DNA sequence: TGCAGTGCCACCAGACAGGGAGTCTCTGGGGCCAACGTCCTGACTTTC. The genes are TRBV20-1 and TRBJ2-6, with 7 bases matching TRBD1. CDR1 and CDR2 (germline): DFQATT, SNEGSKA (reference sequence). Trimming removed 6 bases from V and 0 bases from J; junction bases left unmatched: 8. The CDR3 covers 16 residues.

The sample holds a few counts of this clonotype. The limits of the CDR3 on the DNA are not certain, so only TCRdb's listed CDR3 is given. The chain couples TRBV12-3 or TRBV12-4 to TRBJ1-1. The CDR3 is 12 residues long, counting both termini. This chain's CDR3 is CASSTSAGEAFF.

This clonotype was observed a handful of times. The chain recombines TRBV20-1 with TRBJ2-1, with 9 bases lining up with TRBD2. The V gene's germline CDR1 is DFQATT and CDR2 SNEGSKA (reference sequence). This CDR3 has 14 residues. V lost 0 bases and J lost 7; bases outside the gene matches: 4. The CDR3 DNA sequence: TGCAGTGCTAGAGAGCGGGGGGGCCTTAATGAGCAGTTCTTC. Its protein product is CSARERGGLNEQFF.

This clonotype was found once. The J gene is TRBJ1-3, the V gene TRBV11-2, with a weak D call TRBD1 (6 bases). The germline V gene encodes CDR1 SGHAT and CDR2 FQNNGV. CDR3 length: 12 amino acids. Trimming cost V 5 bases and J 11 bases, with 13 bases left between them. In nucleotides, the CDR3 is TGTGCCAGCAGCCGAAACAGGGAGGCCATATATTTT. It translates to CASSRNREAIYF.

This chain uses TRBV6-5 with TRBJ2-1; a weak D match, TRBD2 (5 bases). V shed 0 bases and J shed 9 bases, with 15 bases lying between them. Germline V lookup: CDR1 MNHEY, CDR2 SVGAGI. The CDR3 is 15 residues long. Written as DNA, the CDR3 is TGTGCCAGCAGTTACTCCGGAGGAAGAAGGGCTGAGCAGTTCTTC. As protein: CASSYSGGRRAEQFF.

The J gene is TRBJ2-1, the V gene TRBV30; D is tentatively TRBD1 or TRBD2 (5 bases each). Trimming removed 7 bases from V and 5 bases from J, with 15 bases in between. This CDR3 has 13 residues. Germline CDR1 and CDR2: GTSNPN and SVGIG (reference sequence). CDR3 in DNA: TGTGCCTTTTCCCCCGGGGCCGACAATGAGCAGTTCTTC. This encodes CAFSPGADNEQFF.

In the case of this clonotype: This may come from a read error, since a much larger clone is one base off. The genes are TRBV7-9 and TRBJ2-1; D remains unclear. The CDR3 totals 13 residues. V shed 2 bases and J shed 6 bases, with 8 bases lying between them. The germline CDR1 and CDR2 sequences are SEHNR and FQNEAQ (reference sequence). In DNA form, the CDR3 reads TGTGCCAGCAGCTTACAACAAAGCAATGAGCAGTTCTTC. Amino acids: CASSLQQSNEQFF.

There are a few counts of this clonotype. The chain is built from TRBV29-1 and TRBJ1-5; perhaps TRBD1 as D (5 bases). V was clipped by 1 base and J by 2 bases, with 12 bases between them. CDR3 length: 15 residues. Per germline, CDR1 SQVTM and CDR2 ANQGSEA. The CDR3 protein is CSVEVGGVGNQPQHF. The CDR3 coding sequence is TGCAGCGTTGAAGTGGGAGGGGTGGGCAATCAGCCCCAGCATTTT.

CDR3 sequence (DNA): TGCAGTGCTAGATCTGCCGCCGGGGAGGAAGCTAGCACAGATACGCAGTATTTT. This encodes CSARSAAGEEASTDTQYF. This chain links TRBV20-1 with TRBJ2-3, with D maybe TRBD2 (6 bases). The CDR3 length is 18 residues. Germline-derived CDR1 and CDR2 are DFQATT and SNEGSKA (reference sequence). V was clipped by 2 bases and J by 0 bases, with 21 bases between them.

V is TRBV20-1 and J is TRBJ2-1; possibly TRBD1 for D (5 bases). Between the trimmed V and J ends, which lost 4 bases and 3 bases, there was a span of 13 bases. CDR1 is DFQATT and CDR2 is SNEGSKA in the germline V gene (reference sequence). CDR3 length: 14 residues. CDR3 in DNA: TGCAGTGCTAAGGGGCCTCGAGGCTACAATGAGCAGTTCTTC. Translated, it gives CSAKGPRGYNEQFF.

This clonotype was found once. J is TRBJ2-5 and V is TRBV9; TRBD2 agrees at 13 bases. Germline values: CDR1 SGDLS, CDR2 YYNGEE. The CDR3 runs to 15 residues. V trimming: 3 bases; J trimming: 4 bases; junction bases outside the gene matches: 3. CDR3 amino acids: CASSAWTSGGETQYF. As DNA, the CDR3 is TGTGCCAGCAGCGCCTGGACTAGCGGGGGAGAGACCCAGTACTTC.

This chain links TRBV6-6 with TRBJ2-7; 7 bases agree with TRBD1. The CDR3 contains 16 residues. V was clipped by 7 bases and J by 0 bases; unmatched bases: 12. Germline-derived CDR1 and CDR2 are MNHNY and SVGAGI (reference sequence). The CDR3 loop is CASTKTTGTSSYEQYF. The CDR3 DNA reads TGTGCCAGCACAAAAACGACAGGGACGAGCTCCTACGAGCAGTACTTC.

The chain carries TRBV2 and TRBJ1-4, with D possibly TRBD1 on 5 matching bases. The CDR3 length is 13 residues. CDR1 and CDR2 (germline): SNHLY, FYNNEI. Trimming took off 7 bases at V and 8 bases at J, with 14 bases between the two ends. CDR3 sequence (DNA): TGTGCCAGCAAGGGCAGTCAGGGAGAAAAACTGTTTTTT. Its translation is CASKGSQGEKLFF.

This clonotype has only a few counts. The CDR3, as DNA: TGTGCCAGACGGGGTGGGGTAGCGGGAGGAAATATCAGCACAGATACGCAGTATTTT. This encodes CARRGGVAGGNISTDTQYF. V gene TRBV7-8 combines with J gene TRBJ2-3; 10 bases align to TRBD2. Unmatched junction bases numbered 18, after V lost 9 bases and J lost 0 bases. CDR1 and CDR2 from the germline V gene are SGHVS and FQNEAQ. CDR3 length: 19 amino acids.

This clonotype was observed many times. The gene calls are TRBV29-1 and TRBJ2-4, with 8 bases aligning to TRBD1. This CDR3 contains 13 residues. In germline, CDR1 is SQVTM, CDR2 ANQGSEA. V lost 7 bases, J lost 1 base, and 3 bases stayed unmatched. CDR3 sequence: CSGWTGAKNIQYF. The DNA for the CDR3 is TGCAGCGGTTGGACAGGGGCCAAAAACATTCAGTACTTC.

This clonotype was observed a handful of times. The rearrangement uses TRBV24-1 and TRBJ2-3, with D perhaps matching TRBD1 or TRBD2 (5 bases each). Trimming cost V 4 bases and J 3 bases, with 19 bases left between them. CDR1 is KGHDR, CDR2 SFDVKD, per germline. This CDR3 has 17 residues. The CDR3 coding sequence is TGTGCCACCAGTGAGCTTTCGGGACCCTCGTTGACAGATACGCAGTATTTT. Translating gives CATSELSGPSLTDTQYF.

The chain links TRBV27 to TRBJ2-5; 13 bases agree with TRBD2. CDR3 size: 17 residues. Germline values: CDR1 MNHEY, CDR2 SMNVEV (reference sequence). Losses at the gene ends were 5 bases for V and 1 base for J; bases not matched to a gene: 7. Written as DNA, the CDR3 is TGTGCCAGCAGTGGATCCGGACTAGCGGGAGTCCAAGAGACCCAGTACTTC. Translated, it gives CASSGSGLAGVQETQYF.

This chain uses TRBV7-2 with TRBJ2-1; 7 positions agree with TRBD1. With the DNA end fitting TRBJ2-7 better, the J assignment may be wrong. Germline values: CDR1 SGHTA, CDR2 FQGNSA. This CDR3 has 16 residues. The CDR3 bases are TGTGCCAGCAGCCGCCATAGGACAGGTCTGTTCAATGAGCAGTACTTC. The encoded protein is CASSRHRTGLFNEQYF.